Below are 9 T cell receptor beta chains sequenced from a single sample in a study of vaccination and CD4 T cells after COVID-19. An Oncomine TCR Beta short-read assay was used to sequence the DNA from cultured CD4+ T cells. Each CDR3 protein is one row after TCRdb ran MiXCR on the PCR reads. Here the sample spans about 10,000 distinct CDR3 sequences, 30% being singletons. No cognate antigen is known for these TCRs. Treatment indicated: roughly 10-day PBMC culture with coronavirus spike peptide pools or control peptides (ViraFEST assay). The input for sequencing was CD4+ T cells from blood, cultured in vitro, taken after SARS-CoV-2 vaccination. Receptors were obtained from a human donor who had recovered from COVID-19.

A few counts support this clonotype. The chain is built from TRBV7-2 and TRBJ2-7; 7 nucleotides line up with TRBD1. With V trimmed by 2 bases and J by 4 bases, 5 bases remained unmatched. The germline V gene encodes CDR1 SGHTA and CDR2 FQGNSA. The CDR3 runs to 14 residues. CDR3 amino acids: CASSLNRGLYEQYF. In nucleotides, the CDR3 is TGTGCCAGCAGCTTAAACAGGGGCTTATACGAGCAGTACTTC.

This clonotype is deemed medium-sized. V gene TRBV7-9 combines with J gene TRBJ1-1; D is unclear. CDR3 length: 13 residues. V lost 8 bases and J lost 1, with 11 bases in between. CDR1 is SEHNR and CDR2 is FQNEAQ in the germline V gene (reference sequence). The CDR3 DNA sequence: TGTGCCAGCCACCGTTATGGGAACACTGAAGCTTTCTTT. This gives the protein CASHRYGNTEAFF.

This clonotype was seen a few times. CDR3 nucleotide sequence: TGTGCCAGCAGCCCCCGCCTAGCGGGAGGCCGACGCCTGGAGCAGTTCTTC. It codes for CASSPRLAGGRRLEQFF. The J gene is TRBJ2-1, the V gene TRBV7-2; 11 bases align to TRBD2. J was trimmed by 10 bases and V by 5 bases; bases with no gene match: 16. The CDR3 has 17 residues. Per germline, CDR1 SGHTA and CDR2 FQGNSA.

This clonotype was detected a few times. The V gene is TRBV6-1, the J gene TRBJ1-2; 8 bases align to TRBD1. Per the germline V gene, CDR1 is MNHNS and CDR2 is SASEGT. With 5 bases clipped from V and 8 bases from J, the junction kept 13 bases outside the gene matches. The CDR3 contains 15 residues. The CDR3, as DNA: TGTGCCAGCAGTCGTGGACAGACAGGGGCGAGGGGCTACACCTTC. It yields the protein CASSRGQTGARGYTF.

The gene calls are TRBV4-1 and TRBJ2-2; 7 nucleotides match TRBD1. Germline CDR1 reads MGHRA; CDR2 reads YSYEKL. With V trimmed by 4 bases and J by 3 bases, 5 bases remained unmatched. The CDR3 runs 15 residues. The CDR3 reads CASSRRDRDTGELFF. The DNA of the CDR3 is TGCGCCAGCAGCCGTAGAGACAGGGACACCGGGGAGCTGTTTTTT.

Remarks on this clonotype: The final CDR3 position lacks the conserved phenylalanine or tryptophan, pointing to a likely read error. In DNA form, the CDR3 reads TGCAGACCCTTACTGAACACTGAAGCTTTCCTT. Protein product: CRPLLNTEAFL. V is TRBV20-1 and J is TRBJ1-1; D is unresolved. The CDR3 covers 11 residues. CDR1 is DFQATT, CDR2 SNEGSKA, per germline (reference sequence).

This clonotype was counted only a few times. The rearrangement links TRBV20-1 to TRBJ2-3, with D possibly being TRBD1 (6 bases). The CDR3 runs 13 residues. CDR1 DFQATT and CDR2 SNEGSKA come from the germline V gene (reference sequence). Trimming removed 4 bases from V and 4 bases from J, with 12 bases in between. The CDR3: CSATKEGADTQYF. The CDR3 DNA sequence: TGCAGTGCTACGAAAGAGGGGGCAGATACGCAGTATTTT.

This chain joins TRBV29-1 and TRBJ2-4; tentatively, D is TRBD2 (6 bases). V was clipped by 7 bases and J by 0 bases, with 10 bases between them. The CDR3 spans 13 residues. The V gene's germline CDR1 is SQVTM and CDR2 ANQGSEA. CDR3 loop: CSGRDIAKNIQYF. In DNA form, the CDR3 reads TGCAGCGGGAGGGATATAGCCAAAAACATTCAGTACTTC.

The gene calls are TRBV11-1 and TRBJ2-5; the match to TRBD2 covers 14 bases. V shed 3 bases, J shed 3 bases, and the junction held 12 bases outside the gene matches. Germline V gene lookup returns CDR1 SGHAT and CDR2 FQDESV (reference sequence). This CDR3 spans 19 amino acids. CDR3 protein: CASSFGGGLAGGIEETQYF. CDR3 coding DNA: TGTGCCAGCAGCTTCGGTGGAGGACTAGCGGGAGGTATAGAAGAGACCCAGTACTTC.